The 27 T cell receptor beta chains below all came from one sample that was sequenced in a study of cytomegalovirus exposure and HLA in healthy donors. Primers: 60 Vbeta forward and 13 Jbeta reverse. Libraries were prepared by immunoSEQ multiplex PCR; TCRdb keeps only in-frame clonotypes and omits some of them. The sample carries 120,000 or so clones, 80% recorded once. Material for sequencing was PBMCs. These receptors were obtained from a female donor in good health and CMV-seronegative.

The chain has TRBV15 and TRBJ1-2, with 8 positions matching TRBD1. Per the germline V gene, CDR1 is LNHNV and CDR2 is YYDKDF (reference sequence). The V segment lost 0 bases and the J segment 3 bases; nucleotides outside the gene matches: 3. The CDR3 consists of 15 residues. The CDR3 sequence: CATSRDPGGHYGYTF. In DNA, the CDR3 is TGTGCCACCAGCAGAGATCCAGGGGGCCACTATGGCTACACCTTC.

The chain employs TRBV9 and TRBJ1-4, with D perhaps TRBD1 (5 bases). The CDR3 is made up of 14 amino acids. Trimming left V 4 bases short and J 8 bases short, with 15 bases between. The V gene's germline CDR1 is SGDLS and CDR2 YYNGEE. CDR3 nucleotides: TGTGCCAGCAGCCCCGACAGTTTTAAAGAAAAACTGTTTTTT. Amino acids: CASSPDSFKEKLFF.

The chain combines TRBV7-9 with TRBJ2-5; 13 positions match TRBD2. V was clipped by 5 bases and J by 5 bases; unmatched bases: 5. Per germline, CDR1 SEHNR and CDR2 FQNEAQ (reference sequence). The CDR3 covers 15 residues. The CDR3 here is CASSATGLAGETQYF. The CDR3, as DNA: TGTGCCAGCAGCGCCACGGGACTAGCGGGGGAGACCCAGTACTTC.

This chain uses TRBV5-1 with TRBJ2-3; D remains ambiguous. This CDR3 is built from 12 residues. CDR1 and CDR2 from the germline V gene are SGHRS and YFSETQ. The ends were cut back, 4 bases at V and 2 bases at J, with 5 bases in the middle. CDR3 coding DNA: TGCGCCAGCAGCCTCTTCACAGATACGCAGTATTTT. It specifies CASSLFTDTQYF.

This rearrangement joins TRBV19 to TRBJ1-5, with D perhaps matching TRBD1 (5 bases). V was cut by 3 bases and J by 1 base, with 10 bases left in between. CDR3 length: 15 residues. The germline V gene has CDR1 LNHDA and CDR2 SQIVND (reference sequence). The CDR3 nucleotides are TGTGCCAGTAGTATTTGGCGGGGGAGCAATCAGCCCCAGCATTTT. The encoded protein is CASSIWRGSNQPQHF.

The chain links TRBV9 to TRBJ2-3; maybe TRBD1 (6 bases). CDR3 size: 14 residues. V was pared by 2 bases and J by 2 bases, with 9 bases between. CDR1 is SGDLS, CDR2 YYNGEE, per germline. The CDR3 sequence: CASSVDRTTDTQYF. The CDR3 nucleotides read TGTGCCAGCAGCGTTGACAGGACCACAGATACGCAGTATTTT.

This clone was seen more than once but under ten times. The chain recombines TRBV28 with TRBJ1-1; D is unclear. Trimming took off 8 bases at V and 2 bases at J, with 9 bases between the two ends. Germline V gene lookup returns CDR1 MDHEN and CDR2 SYDVKM. The CDR3 is 12 amino acids. In DNA, the CDR3 is TGTGCCAGCTGGCGGATAAACACTGAAGCTTTCTTT. It codes for CASWRINTEAFF.

The V gene is TRBV10-3, the J gene TRBJ2-7, with 8 bases identical to TRBD2. The CDR3 runs 15 residues. V shed 2 bases, J shed 0 bases, and the junction held 3 bases outside the gene matches. Germline CDR1 and CDR2: ENHRY and SYGVKD. The CDR3 bases are TGTGCCATCAGTGAGCAGCGGGGGATCTCCTACGAGCAGTACTTC. As protein: CAISEQRGISYEQYF.

The chain joins TRBV11-1 to TRBJ2-1; 15 nucleotides line up with TRBD2. CDR3 length: 15 residues. The germline gives CDR1 SGHAT, CDR2 FQDESV (reference sequence). Trimming at V came to 6 bases and at J to 10 bases, leaving 7 bases not matched to a gene. The CDR3 reads CASSRTSGGAREQFF. As DNA, the CDR3 is TGTGCCAGCAGTCGGACTAGCGGGGGGGCGAGAGAGCAGTTCTTC.

This clone was counted once. The rearrangement joins TRBV13 to TRBJ1-1; the match to TRBD1 covers 8 bases. Trimming took 8 bases from V and 2 from J; bases not matched to a gene: 13. CDR3 size: 16 residues. Per the germline V gene, CDR1 is PRHDT and CDR2 is FYEKMQ (reference sequence). CDR3: CASRNRGQGSNTEAFF. The CDR3 region has the DNA TGTGCCAGCCGAAACCGAGGACAGGGTTCAAACACTGAAGCTTTCTTT.

This clone appeared a single time. V usage is TRBV28 and J usage is TRBJ2-7; TRBD1 matches at 7 bases. There are 15 residues in the CDR3. The ends lost 4 bases at V and 3 bases at J; junction bases unmatched: 9. Germline loops: CDR1 MDHEN, CDR2 SYDVKM. CDR3 bases: TGTGCCAGCAGTTCCACAGGGGAATGGAGCTACGAGCAGTACTTC. Amino acid sequence: CASSSTGEWSYEQYF. Full variable domain (remainder filled in from reference TRBV28 and TRBJ2-7): DVKVTQSSRYLVKRTGEKVFLECVQDMDHENMFWYRQDPGLGLRLIYFSYDVKMKEKGDIPEGYSVSREKKERFSLILESASTNQTSMYLCASSSTGEWSYEQYFGPGTRLTVT.

V usage is TRBV18 and J usage is TRBJ2-5, with D possibly matching TRBD1 (5 bases). Between the trimmed V and J ends, which lost 1 base and 5 bases, there was a span of 14 bases. This CDR3 spans 15 amino acids. Germline assignment: CDR1 KGHSH and CDR2 LQKENI. The CDR3 loop reads CASSPRKGDGETQYF. The CDR3 coding sequence is TGTGCCAGCTCACCACGTAAAGGGGATGGGGAGACCCAGTACTTC.

The rearrangement links TRBV18 to TRBJ2-1, with a possible D match to TRBD2 (5 bases). Germline V gives CDR1 KGHSH, CDR2 LQKENI. The CDR3 is 14 amino acids. Trimming took off 6 bases at V and 5 bases at J, with 14 bases between the two ends. The CDR3 bases are TGTGCCAGCTCCCCCGGCGGGCCCCACAATGAGCAGTTCTTC. It yields the protein CASSPGGPHNEQFF.

This chain links TRBV28 with TRBJ1-4, with 12 nucleotides matching TRBD1. Germline V gives CDR1 MDHEN, CDR2 SYDVKM. Trimming removed 5 bases from V and 5 bases from J; junction bases left unmatched: 9. This CDR3 is 17 amino acids long. The CDR3 here is CASSHRDRGRPNEKLFF. CDR3 bases: TGTGCCAGCAGTCACCGGGACAGGGGGCGGCCAAATGAAAAACTGTTTTTT.

The rearrangement links TRBV28 to TRBJ1-4; possible D gene TRBD1, 5 bases. The germline V gene has CDR1 MDHEN and CDR2 SYDVKM. The V end was cut by 2 bases, the J end by 10 bases, with 17 bases between. The CDR3 spans 15 residues. The CDR3 protein is CASSLEVWMGGKLFF. The CDR3 coding sequence is TGTGCCAGCAGTTTAGAGGTGTGGATGGGGGGAAAACTGTTTTTT.

J is TRBJ2-5 and V is TRBV15; 9 nucleotides line up with TRBD1. The junction had 9 bases not matched to a gene; V was cut back by 3 bases and J by 4 bases. The CDR3 contains 16 residues. Germline V gene sequence: CDR1 LNHNV, CDR2 YYDKDF (reference sequence). CDR3 DNA: TGTGCCACCAGCAGTAACAACAGGGGGCATGGAGAGACCCAGTACTTC. It encodes CATSSNNRGHGETQYF.

The chain links TRBV18 to TRBJ1-1, with a possible D match to TRBD1 (6 bases). The length of the CDR3 is 15 residues. Trimming removed 3 bases from V and 3 bases from J, with 14 bases in between. Germline values: CDR1 KGHSH, CDR2 LQKENI. This CDR3 reads CASSPLGGADTEAFF. The CDR3 nucleotides read TGTGCCAGCTCACCTCTAGGGGGGGCGGACACTGAAGCTTTCTTT.

The V and J genes are TRBV19 and TRBJ2-5; TRBD2 matches at 8 bases. Germline V gene data show CDR1 as LNHDA and CDR2 as SQIVND (reference sequence). Trimming at V came to 7 bases and at J to 6 bases, leaving 7 bases not matched to a gene. CDR3 length: 13 amino acids. The CDR3 spells CASTVSGGKTQYF. The DNA for the CDR3 is TGTGCCAGTACGGTGAGCGGGGGAAAGACCCAGTACTTC.

A note on this clone: Its ends do not fully match the called genes, so a read error is possible. This chain uses TRBV2 with TRBJ2-4, with 9 bases matching TRBD1. Germline CDR1 is SNHLY and CDR2 is FYNNEI. This CDR3 region has 14 residues. As DNA, the CDR3 is TGTGCCAGCAGCCCGACAGGGGGGGATAACAGTCAGTACTTC. Its translation is CASSPTGGDNSQYF.

The chain joins TRBV5-1 to TRBJ1-6, with TRBD1 as a possible D gene (6 bases). Germline CDR1 and CDR2: SGHRS and YFSETQ. CDR3 length equals 15 residues. The germline V and J ends were trimmed by 4 bases and 5 bases, with 13 bases remaining between them. The CDR3 DNA follows: TGCGCCAGCAGCGAACCGGACAGTGATAATTCACCCCTCCACTTT. Amino acid sequence: CASSEPDSDNSPLHF. The whole variable domain, filled in from reference TRBV5-1 and TRBJ1-6, reads KAGVTQTPRYLIKTRGQQVTLSCSPISGHRSVSWYQQTPGQGLQFLFEYFSETQRNKGNFPGRFSGRQFSNSRSEMNVSTLELGDSALYLCASSEPDSDNSPLHFGNGTRLTVT.

CDR3 bases: TGCGCCAGCAGCCCAGGGTCCCCCGGCGAGCAGTACTTC. Translation: CASSPGSPGEQYF. V and J are TRBV5-1 and TRBJ2-7, with a possible D match to TRBD1 (5 bases). Germline V gene data show CDR1 as SGHRS and CDR2 as YFSETQ. The length of the CDR3 is 13 residues. V was pared by 4 bases and J by 6 bases, with 14 bases between.

Concerning this clone: The sample has other DNA sequences that encode this CDR3 too. The chain uses TRBV19 and TRBJ2-3; D gene unclear. This CDR3 is 11 amino acids long. CDR1 and CDR2 (germline): LNHDA, SQIVND (reference sequence). Trimming took 6 bases from V and 2 from J, leaving 3 bases between them. The CDR3 DNA follows: TGTGCCAGTAGCCACACAGATACGCAGTATTTT. As protein: CASSHTDTQYF.

V gene TRBV15 combines with J gene TRBJ2-5; 7 positions match TRBD2. V was pared by 0 bases and J by 13 bases, with 5 bases of the junction left unmatched. The CDR3 loop spans 12 amino acids. The V gene's germline CDR1 is LNHNV and CDR2 YYDKDF (reference sequence). CDR3: CATSRDTGLLYF. The CDR3 DNA is TGTGCCACCAGCAGAGATACGGGACTATTGTACTTC.

The chain carries TRBV11-2 and TRBJ1-5; tentative D call: TRBD1 (5 bases). Germline-derived CDR1 and CDR2 are SGHAT and FQNNGV. The CDR3 is 16 residues long. The germline V and J ends were trimmed by 0 bases and 7 bases, with 16 bases remaining between them. Here the CDR3 DNA reads TGTGCCAGCAGCTTAGAGGGTGGGCAGGGAAAGCAGCCCCAGCATTTT. It codes for CASSLEGGQGKQPQHF.

This rearrangement joins TRBV7-8 to TRBJ2-1; 15 nucleotides match TRBD2. The CDR3 is 17 amino acids. V shed 5 bases, J shed 6 bases, and the junction held 8 bases outside the gene matches. Germline V lookup: CDR1 SGHVS, CDR2 FQNEAQ. The CDR3 nucleotides are TGTGCCAGCAGCCCGGGACTAGCGGGGGGTTTTTTCAATGAGCAGTTCTTC. It codes for CASSPGLAGGFFNEQFF.

J is TRBJ1-5 and V is TRBV12-5, with D perhaps matching TRBD1 (5 bases). V lost 5 bases, J lost 6 bases, and 14 bases lay in between. The germline V gene has CDR1 LGHNT and CDR2 FRNRAP. There are 14 residues in the CDR3. The CDR3 protein is CASGPQGLAQPQHF. The DNA of the CDR3 is TGTGCTAGTGGTCCCCAGGGCTTGGCTCAGCCCCAGCATTTT.

To note about this clone: Mismatch with germline at one junction end may stem from a read error. The chain combines TRBV7-3 with TRBJ2-5, with 9 bases lining up with TRBD1. Per the germline V gene, CDR1 is SGHTA and CDR2 is FQGTGA. There are 15 residues in the CDR3. DNA for the CDR3: TGTGTCAGCAGCTTACAGGGGGCGCCGGAAGAGACCCAGTACTTC. Protein: CVSSLQGAPEETQYF.